Listed here are 3 T cell receptor beta chains from one sample, sequenced in a study of T cell repertoires in cytomegalovirus infection. TCRdb re-called the reads with MiXCR, one entry per CDR3 protein. In the table there are 150,000 to 200,000 distinct CDR3 sequences, about 30% of which are singletons. The source material was PBMCs. The receptors were sampled from a human donor in good health (CMV status not recorded). Some clones in this sample may be carry-over from other donors' samples.

This clonotype has more than one count but fewer than ten. V usage is TRBV20-1 and J usage is TRBJ2-5; D ambiguous. Trimming removed 0 bases at V and 4 bases at J, with 9 bases between. The CDR3 is 13 residues long. Germline-derived CDR1 and CDR2 are DFQATT and SNEGSKA (reference sequence). DNA for the CDR3: TGCAGTGCTAGAGAAACTACTGGAGAGACCCAGTACTTC. Translated: CSARETTGETQYF.

This clonotype showed up many times. The chain joins TRBV12-3 or TRBV12-4 to TRBJ1-2; D remains ambiguous. V lost 5 bases and J 6 bases, leaving 16 bases between the germline ends. This CDR3 spans 14 amino acids. CDR3 residues: CASSADGDPDGYTF. The DNA for the CDR3 is TGTGCCAGCAGTGCCGACGGAGATCCCGATGGCTACACCTTC.

This clonotype was counted between two and nine times. The V and J genes are TRBV6-2 or TRBV6-3 and TRBJ1-5; D not resolved. Per germline, CDR1 MNHEY and CDR2 SVGEGT. This CDR3 contains 19 residues. Between the trimmed V and J ends, which lost 0 bases and 0 bases, there was a span of 18 bases. The CDR3 sequence is CASSYSGSDVFNSNQPQHF. The CDR3 DNA is TGTGCCAGCAGTTACTCGGGGTCGGACGTCTTCAATAGCAATCAGCCCCAGCATTTT.